One sample yielded the 8 T cell receptor beta chains listed below, sequenced in a study of regulatory T cells in long-lasting Graves disease. This sample's time point: persistent/refractory GD, antithyroid drugs over 5 years with positive TRAb. PBMCs provided the RNA from which the TCR library was made. According to the study, TCR beta libraries were built with iRepertoire HTBI primers and CDR3-region Arm-PCR. TCRdb reprocessed the multiplex PCR reads with MiXCR, giving one entry per CDR3 protein. The repertoire consists of 360,000 or so distinct CDR3 sequences, with roughly 25% occurring once and the leading ten covering about 29%. This material consisted of peripheral blood mononuclear cells (PBMCs), taken when the disease was refractory, from a patient treated with antithyroid drugs. The receptors here all came from a woman aged 40 to 50 with Graves disease.

This clonotype was recorded a few times. The V call is TRBV9, the J call TRBJ2-7; D possibly corresponds to TRBD2 (6 bases). Trimming shortened V by 0 bases and J by 5 bases, and 21 bases separated the two germline ends. There are 17 residues in the CDR3. Germline loops: CDR1 SGDLS, CDR2 YYNGEE. The CDR3 DNA sequence: TGTGCCAGCAGCGTAGAGGGGAGGCTAGGCTATTTACACGAGCAGTACTTC. Protein: CASSVEGRLGYLHEQYF.

This clonotype has just a few counts. The chain employs TRBV20-1 and TRBJ2-7, with 12 positions matching TRBD2. This CDR3 is built from 17 residues. The J segment lost 6 bases and the V segment lost 1 base, leaving 13 bases of the junction unmatched. Germline-derived CDR1 and CDR2 are DFQATT and SNEGSKA (reference sequence). CDR3 loop: CSARAASGRDFSSEQYF. The CDR3, as DNA: TGCAGTGCTAGAGCGGCTAGCGGGAGGGATTTTTCTAGCGAGCAGTACTTC.

The V gene is TRBV4-1, the J gene TRBJ2-7, with 14 positions matching TRBD2. V lost 6 bases, J lost 2 bases, and 18 bases stayed unmatched. Germline lookup yields CDR1 MGHRA and CDR2 YSYEKL. This CDR3 has 20 amino acids. Here the CDR3 DNA reads TGCGCCAGCAGGGAAGCTCCGGGACAAGGGACTAGCGGGAGCGCCTACGAGCAGTACTTC. Protein product: CASREAPGQGTSGSAYEQYF.

This clonotype appeared a few times. The chain recombines TRBV2 with TRBJ2-7; D unclear. The V and J ends lost 5 bases and 2 bases respectively, with 16 bases between them. The germline V gene encodes CDR1 SNHLY and CDR2 FYNNEI. CDR3 length: 15 residues. CDR3 sequence: CASSYSSPLTYEQYF. CDR3 in DNA: TGTGCCAGCAGTTACTCCAGTCCCCTGACCTACGAGCAGTACTTC. Looking up the rest from reference TRBV2 and TRBJ2-7 gives the full variable domain: EPEVTQTPSHQVTQMGQEVILRCVPISNHLYFYWYRQILGQKVEFLVSFYNNEISEKSEIFDDQFSVERPDGSNFTLKIRSTKLEDSAMYFCASSYSSPLTYEQYFGPGTRLTVT.

This clonotype was counted between two and nine times. The gene calls are TRBV19 and TRBJ2-7; 9 bases line up with TRBD2. The length of the CDR3 is 15 residues. V was pared by 3 bases and J by 4 bases, with 7 bases of the junction left unmatched. Germline CDR1 and CDR2: LNHDA and SQIVND (reference sequence). The chain's CDR3 is CASSISSGNHYEQYF. CDR3 bases: TGTGCCAGTAGTATCTCTAGCGGGAATCATTACGAGCAGTACTTC.

This clonotype was counted between two and nine times. The V call is TRBV5-4, the J call TRBJ1-1; no clear D gene. The CDR3 is made up of 14 amino acids. Trimming stripped 2 bases from V and 0 bases from J, with 8 bases between. Germline V gives CDR1 SGHNT, CDR2 YYREEE (reference sequence). The CDR3 loop reads CASSFPQLNTEAFF. The CDR3 region has the DNA TGTGCCAGCAGCTTCCCCCAGTTGAACACTGAAGCTTTCTTT.

The gene calls are TRBV7-9 and TRBJ1-2; perhaps TRBD1 as D (5 bases). Germline V CDR1 and CDR2: SEHNR, FQNEAQ (reference sequence). The V and J ends lost 5 bases and 4 bases respectively, with 14 bases between them. The CDR3 runs 14 residues. The CDR3 is CASSKTEPPYGYTF. DNA for the CDR3: TGTGCCAGCAGCAAGACAGAACCACCCTATGGCTACACCTTC.

Only a few counts were recorded for this clonotype. The chain employs TRBV7-9 and TRBJ2-2, with TRBD2 matching 15 bases. There are 20 residues in the CDR3. Unmatched junction bases numbered 12, after V lost 3 bases and J lost 4 bases. CDR1 and CDR2 from the germline V gene are SEHNR and FQNEAQ (reference sequence). Here the CDR3 reads CASSLPRLGLAGGVTGELFF. The CDR3 bases are TGTGCCAGCAGCTTGCCCCGCTTAGGACTAGCGGGAGGGGTCACCGGGGAGCTGTTTTTT.